What follows are 15 T cell receptor beta chains derived from one specimen sequenced in a study of blood T cell repertoires in COVID-19. Repertoires were generated with immunoSEQ multiplex PCR, while TCRdb's copy carries only in-frame clones and drops some. The sample yields about 19,000 clones, more than 70% seen once. Sequenced input: peripheral blood. The receptors here all came from a human donor in a cohort sampled during active COVID-19.

The chain is built from TRBV2 and TRBJ1-5, with a tentative D call TRBD1 (6 bases). The V end lost 6 bases, the J end lost 0 bases, and 9 bases lay between the germline ends. The CDR3 length is 14 residues. Germline lookup yields CDR1 SNHLY and CDR2 FYNNEI. The CDR3 sequence: CASRDSYSNQPQHF. The DNA of the CDR3 is TGTGCCAGCAGGGACAGCTATAGCAATCAGCCCCAGCATTTT.

This rearrangement joins TRBV6-1 to TRBJ1-3; D unclear. From germline, CDR1 is MNHNS and CDR2 SASEGT. The CDR3 is 14 amino acids. V was pared by 2 bases and J by 4 bases, with 9 bases between. The CDR3 DNA follows: TGTGCCAGCAGTGAATCGGGGTCCGGAAACACCATATATTTT. Amino acids: CASSESGSGNTIYF.

This clone was counted between two and nine times. V gene TRBV11-2 combines with J gene TRBJ2-7; the match to TRBD1 covers 12 bases. This CDR3 has 16 residues. With 5 bases clipped from V and 6 bases from J, the junction kept 11 bases outside the gene matches. Germline V lookup: CDR1 SGHAT, CDR2 FQNNGV. This CDR3 reads CASSVNPGQGAFEQYF. CDR3 DNA sequence: TGTGCCAGCAGCGTCAACCCGGGACAGGGGGCTTTCGAGCAGTACTTC.

This clone has just one count. V usage is TRBV10-3 and J usage is TRBJ1-3, with 11 bases identical to TRBD1. V lost 8 bases to trimming and J lost 1 base; unmatched junction nucleotides: 10. CDR3 length equals 17 residues. CDR1 and CDR2 from the germline V gene are ENHRY and SYGVKD. The CDR3 nucleotides are TGTGCCATCCTCACCGGGACAGGGGGAAGTTCTGGAAACACCATATATTTT. This gives the protein CAILTGTGGSSGNTIYF.

This chain uses TRBV11-1 with TRBJ1-1; no clear D. The CDR3 runs to 13 residues. V lost 2 bases, J lost 7 bases, and 11 bases lay in between. Germline CDR1 reads SGHAT; CDR2 reads FQDESV (reference sequence). CDR3: CASSLLRSSEAFF. The CDR3 coding sequence is TGTGCCAGCAGCTTACTGAGGAGCAGTGAAGCTTTCTTT.

The V and J genes are TRBV6-5 and TRBJ2-1; 10 bases fit TRBD2. This CDR3 comprises 15 residues. V shed 6 bases and J 7 bases; nucleotides not matched to a gene: 9. Germline-derived CDR1 and CDR2 are MNHEY and SVGAGI. CDR3 DNA sequence: TGTGCCAGCAGAGAGCGGGGGGGCCTCTCGAATGAGCAGTTCTTC. Translated: CASRERGGLSNEQFF.

The rearrangement uses TRBV12-3 or TRBV12-4 and TRBJ2-2; TRBD2 matches at 7 bases. After removal of 2 bases from V and 6 bases from J, the junction contained 0 bases not matched to a gene. The CDR3 consists of 13 residues. The CDR3, as DNA: TGTGCCAGCAGTTTACGGGAGGCCGGGGAGCTGTTTTTT. It encodes CASSLREAGELFF.

V usage is TRBV11-1 and J usage is TRBJ2-3; 7 bases agree with TRBD1. This CDR3 has 14 amino acids. The germline V gene has CDR1 SGHAT and CDR2 FQDESV (reference sequence). Trimming cost V 10 bases and J 0 bases; bases outside gene matches: 7. CDR3 nucleotides: TGTGCCACCCAGGACAGGACTAGCACAGATACGCAGTATTTT. Protein sequence: CATQDRTSTDTQYF.

This clone was counted once. The rearrangement uses TRBV3-1 (or the pseudogene TRBV3-2) and TRBJ2-1; 10 nucleotides line up with TRBD2. V shed 1 base and J 4 bases; nucleotides not matched to a gene: 4. The CDR3 has 16 amino acids. In germline, CDR1 is LGHDT, CDR2 YNNKEL (reference sequence). CDR3 protein: CASSQGQLAGYNEQFF. The DNA of the CDR3 is TGTGCCAGCAGCCAAGGTCAACTAGCGGGGTACAATGAGCAGTTCTTC.

Only one count was recorded for this clone. This chain connects TRBV7-3 to TRBJ2-2; D remains unclear. Per the germline V gene, CDR1 is SGHTA and CDR2 is FQGTGA. The CDR3 spans 13 residues. Trimming took 4 bases from V and 1 from J, leaving 4 bases between them. This CDR3 reads CASSSVNTGELFF. The CDR3 bases are TGTGCCAGCAGCTCTGTGAACACCGGGGAGCTGTTTTTT.

The sample holds one count of this clone. The chain recombines TRBV19 with TRBJ1-1; 10 positions agree with TRBD1. This CDR3 has 14 amino acids. The V segment lost 5 bases and the J segment 4 bases; nucleotides outside the gene matches: 4. The germline V gene encodes CDR1 LNHDA and CDR2 SQIVND (reference sequence). The CDR3 is CASSGWDRGTEAFF. CDR3 nucleotide sequence: TGTGCCAGTAGTGGGTGGGACAGGGGCACTGAAGCTTTCTTT.

The J gene is TRBJ1-1, the V gene TRBV19, with TRBD1 matching over 7 bases. Germline values: CDR1 LNHDA, CDR2 SQIVND (reference sequence). V lost 10 bases and J lost 12; bases outside the gene matches: 20. The CDR3 spans 14 residues. This CDR3 is CATASGWDSKLSFF. Here the CDR3 DNA reads TGTGCCACCGCTAGTGGGTGGGACAGTAAATTGTCTTTCTTT.

The genes are TRBV6-5 and TRBJ1-2; D possibly corresponds to TRBD1 (5 bases). Germline V CDR1 and CDR2: MNHEY, SVGAGI. V gave up 2 bases and J gave up 6 bases, with 13 bases separating them. This CDR3 has 14 residues. The DNA of the CDR3 is TGTGCCAGCAGTTACAATCCCCAGGGCAATGGCTACACCTTC. Its translation is CASSYNPQGNGYTF.

V gene TRBV3-1 (or the pseudogene TRBV3-2) combines with J gene TRBJ2-1, with 7 bases identical to TRBD1. Trimming took 4 bases from V and 4 from J; bases not matched to a gene: 10. CDR1 is LGHDT and CDR2 is YNNKEL in the germline V gene (reference sequence). The CDR3 extends over 16 amino acids. The CDR3 coding sequence is TGTGCCAGCAGCCCAAGACGGGGCAGGGGGTACAATGAGCAGTTCTTC. This gives the protein CASSPRRGRGYNEQFF.

The chain links TRBV3-1 (or the pseudogene TRBV3-2) to TRBJ2-7, with 10 nucleotides matching TRBD2. CDR3 length: 15 amino acids. Trimming at V came to 1 base and at J to 2 bases, leaving 2 bases not matched to a gene. Germline lookup yields CDR1 LGHDT and CDR2 YNNKEL (reference sequence). The CDR3 is CASSQVAGGPYEQYF. The CDR3 DNA sequence: TGTGCCAGCAGCCAAGTAGCGGGGGGCCCCTACGAGCAGTACTTC.